The T cell receptor beta chain under discussion was sequenced for a study of shared clonotypes between healthy human individuals. The repertoire was sequenced with immunoSEQ multiplex PCR; TCRdb's copy has only in-frame clones and lacks some. This sample has about 820,000 clones, with 92% found just once. Trimming stripped 3 bases from V and 1 base from J, with 7 bases between. This CDR3 region has 13 residues. Germline V gene lookup returns CDR1 SQVTM and CDR2 ANQGSEA. CD8 cells regarded as naive lacked CD45RO, were positively chosen for CCR7, and omitted terminally differentiated effector memory CD45RA+ cells.

The chain combines TRBV29-1 with TRBJ2-1; D not resolved. The sequenced material came from naive CD8+ T cells sorted from blood. This receptor was identified in a man in his thirties or forties in good health. CDR3 DNA sequence: TGCAGCGTTGACACCCGATCCTACAATGAGCAGTTCTTC. Encoded protein: CSVDTRSYNEQFF.